The sequence of this T cell receptor (beta chain) was determined in a study of blood T cell repertoires in COVID-19. Looking at the study overall: Some COVID-19 samples were acute and others convalescent; all came from the United States, Italy and Spain.

Sequenced by immunoSEQ multiplex PCR; TCRdb stores in-frame clones only, minus some. The data contain 90,000 to 100,000 clones, around nine tenths of them singletons. This CDR3 contains 14 residues. Trimming removed 4 bases at V and 2 bases at J, with 11 bases between. Germline loops: CDR1 LNHDA, CDR2 SQIVND (reference sequence). This sequence joins TRBV19 and TRBJ1-1; D unresolved. This clonotype originated in a man aged 80 or over with acute or convalescent COVID-19. Sequencing was carried out using peripheral blood. The CDR3 reads CASSTTRINTEAFF. For the CDR3, the DNA is TGTGCCAGTAGTACTACCAGGATAAACACTGAAGCTTTCTTT.